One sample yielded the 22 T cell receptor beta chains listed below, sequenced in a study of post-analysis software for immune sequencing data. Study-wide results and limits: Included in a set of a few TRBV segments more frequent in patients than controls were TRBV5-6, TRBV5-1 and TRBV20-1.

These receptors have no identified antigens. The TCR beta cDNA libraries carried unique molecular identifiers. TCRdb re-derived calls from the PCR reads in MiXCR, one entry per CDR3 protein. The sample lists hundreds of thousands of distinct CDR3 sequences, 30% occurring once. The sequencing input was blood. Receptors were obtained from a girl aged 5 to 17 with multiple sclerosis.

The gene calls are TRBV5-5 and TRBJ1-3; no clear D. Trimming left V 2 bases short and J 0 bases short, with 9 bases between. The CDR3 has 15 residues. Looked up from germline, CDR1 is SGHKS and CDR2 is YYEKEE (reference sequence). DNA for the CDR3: TGTGCCAGCAGCTTTCTGCACGCCTCTGGAAACACCATATATTTT. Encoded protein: CASSFLHASGNTIYF.

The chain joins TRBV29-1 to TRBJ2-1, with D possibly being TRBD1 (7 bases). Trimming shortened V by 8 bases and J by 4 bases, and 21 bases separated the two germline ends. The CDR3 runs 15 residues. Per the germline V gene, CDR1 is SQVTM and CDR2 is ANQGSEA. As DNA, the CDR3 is TGCAGCCATTGGGGTGCGGGACAGACTTACAATGAGCAGTTCTTC. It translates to CSHWGAGQTYNEQFF.

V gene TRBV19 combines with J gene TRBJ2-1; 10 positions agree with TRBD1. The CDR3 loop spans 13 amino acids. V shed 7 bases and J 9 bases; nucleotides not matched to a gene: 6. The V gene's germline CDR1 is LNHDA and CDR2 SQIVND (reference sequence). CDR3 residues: CASMGQGTGEQFF. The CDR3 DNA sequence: TGTGCCAGTATGGGACAGGGGACGGGTGAGCAGTTCTTC.

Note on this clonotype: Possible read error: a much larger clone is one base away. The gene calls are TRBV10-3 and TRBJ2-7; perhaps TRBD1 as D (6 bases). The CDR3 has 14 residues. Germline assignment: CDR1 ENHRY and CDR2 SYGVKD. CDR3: CAISKGTGSNEQDF. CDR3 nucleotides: TGTGCCATCAGTAAGGGAACAGGGTCCAACGAGCAGGACTTC.

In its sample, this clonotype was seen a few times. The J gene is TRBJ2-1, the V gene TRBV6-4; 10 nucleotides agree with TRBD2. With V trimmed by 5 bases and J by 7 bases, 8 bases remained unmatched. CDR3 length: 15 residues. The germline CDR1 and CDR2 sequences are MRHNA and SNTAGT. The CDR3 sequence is CASSTLAGGGNEQFF. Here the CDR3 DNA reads TGTGCCAGCAGTACTTTAGCGGGAGGTGGAAATGAGCAGTTCTTC.

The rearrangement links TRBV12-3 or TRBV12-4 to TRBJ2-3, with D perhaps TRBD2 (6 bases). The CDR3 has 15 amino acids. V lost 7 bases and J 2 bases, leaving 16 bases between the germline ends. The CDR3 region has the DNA TGTGCCAGCATTACCCGGGACTCCTACACAGATACGCAGTATTTT. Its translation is CASITRDSYTDTQYF.

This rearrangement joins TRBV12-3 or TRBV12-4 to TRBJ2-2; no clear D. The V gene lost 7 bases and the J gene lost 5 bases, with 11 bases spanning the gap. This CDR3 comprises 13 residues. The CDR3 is CASTSLGTGELFF. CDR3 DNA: TGTGCCAGCACCTCTTTGGGAACCGGGGAGCTGTTTTTT.

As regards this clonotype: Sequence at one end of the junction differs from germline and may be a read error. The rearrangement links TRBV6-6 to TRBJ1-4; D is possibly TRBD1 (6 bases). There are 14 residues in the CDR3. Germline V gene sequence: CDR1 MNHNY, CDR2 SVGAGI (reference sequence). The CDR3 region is CASSPTGAKEKLFF. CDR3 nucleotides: TGTGCCAGCAGCCCGACAGGCGCTAAGGAAAAACTGTTTTTT.

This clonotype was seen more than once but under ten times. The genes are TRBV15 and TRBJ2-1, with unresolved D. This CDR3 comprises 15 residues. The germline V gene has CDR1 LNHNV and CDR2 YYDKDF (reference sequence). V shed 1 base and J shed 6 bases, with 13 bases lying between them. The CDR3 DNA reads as TGTGCCACCAGCAGAGGTCCAGGAACGGGCAATGAGCAGTTCTTC. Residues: CATSRGPGTGNEQFF.

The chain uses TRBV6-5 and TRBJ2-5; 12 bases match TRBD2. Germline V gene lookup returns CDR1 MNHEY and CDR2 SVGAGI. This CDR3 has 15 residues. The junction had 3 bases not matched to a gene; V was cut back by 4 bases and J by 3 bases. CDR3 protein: CASSSPSGREETQYF. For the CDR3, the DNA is TGTGCCAGCAGTTCCCCTAGCGGGAGGGAAGAGACCCAGTACTTC.

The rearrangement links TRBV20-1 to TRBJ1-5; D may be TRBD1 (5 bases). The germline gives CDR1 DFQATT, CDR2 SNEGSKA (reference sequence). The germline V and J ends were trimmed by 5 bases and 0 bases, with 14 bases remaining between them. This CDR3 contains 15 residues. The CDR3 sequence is CSAVGQETSNQPQHF. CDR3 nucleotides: TGCAGTGCTGTGGGGCAGGAGACTAGCAATCAGCCCCAGCATTTT.

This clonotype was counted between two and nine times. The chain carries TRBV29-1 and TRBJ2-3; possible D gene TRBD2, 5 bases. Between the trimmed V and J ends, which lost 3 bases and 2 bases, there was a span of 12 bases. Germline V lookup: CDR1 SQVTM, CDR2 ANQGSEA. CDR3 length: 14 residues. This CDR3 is CSVDPFGVTDTQYF. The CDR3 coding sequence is TGCAGCGTTGATCCTTTCGGGGTCACAGATACGCAGTATTTT.

The CDR3 region is CASSYSKGITYEQYF. CDR3 bases: TGTGCCAGCAGTTACTCGAAGGGGATCACCTACGAGCAGTACTTC. The chain carries TRBV6-5 and TRBJ2-7; D possibly corresponds to TRBD1 (5 bases). The ends were cut back, 0 bases at V and 2 bases at J, with 11 bases in the middle. This CDR3 contains 15 residues. CDR1 and CDR2 (germline): MNHEY, SVGAGI.

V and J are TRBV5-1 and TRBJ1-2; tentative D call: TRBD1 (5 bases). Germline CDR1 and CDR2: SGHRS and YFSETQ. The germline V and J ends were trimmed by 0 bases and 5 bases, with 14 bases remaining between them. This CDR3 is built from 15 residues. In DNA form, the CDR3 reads TGCGCCAGCAGCTTGGCCGGCAGGGAGAAGTATGGCTACACCTTC. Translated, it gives CASSLAGREKYGYTF.

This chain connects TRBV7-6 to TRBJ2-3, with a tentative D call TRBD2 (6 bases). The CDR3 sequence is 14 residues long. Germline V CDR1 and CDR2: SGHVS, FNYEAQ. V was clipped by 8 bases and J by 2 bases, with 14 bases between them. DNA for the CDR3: TGTGCCAGCTCGGGAGTCCCTCCCACAGATACGCAGTATTTT. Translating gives CASSGVPPTDTQYF. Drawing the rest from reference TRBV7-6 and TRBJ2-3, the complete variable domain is GAGVSQSPRYKVTKRGQDVALRCDPISGHVSLYWYRQALGQGPEFLTYFNYEAQQDKSGLPNDRFSAERPEGSISTLTIQRTEQRDSAMYRCASSGVPPTDTQYFGPGTRLTVL.

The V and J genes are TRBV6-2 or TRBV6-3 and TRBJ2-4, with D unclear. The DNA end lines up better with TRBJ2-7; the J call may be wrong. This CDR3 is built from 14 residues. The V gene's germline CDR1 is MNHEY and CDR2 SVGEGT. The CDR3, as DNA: TGTGCCAGCAGTTACAAGCCCGCGGCCGCCGAGCAGTACTTC. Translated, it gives CASSYKPAAAEQYF.

CDR3 DNA sequence: TGTGCCATCAGTCCGGGAAGGGCAGCCAACACAGATACGCAGTATTTT. Amino acid sequence: CAISPGRAANTDTQYF. V usage is TRBV10-3 and J usage is TRBJ2-3, with D perhaps matching TRBD2 (5 bases). Germline V gene sequence: CDR1 ENHRY, CDR2 SYGVKD. The CDR3 is 16 amino acids. Trimming stripped 5 bases from V and 2 bases from J, with 17 bases between.

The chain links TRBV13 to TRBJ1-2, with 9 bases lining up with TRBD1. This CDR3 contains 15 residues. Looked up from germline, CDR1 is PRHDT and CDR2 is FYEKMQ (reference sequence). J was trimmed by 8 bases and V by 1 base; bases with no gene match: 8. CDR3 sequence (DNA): TGTGCCAGCAGCTTAGAAGGGACAGGGCCGGGAGGCTACACCTTC. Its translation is CASSLEGTGPGGYTF.

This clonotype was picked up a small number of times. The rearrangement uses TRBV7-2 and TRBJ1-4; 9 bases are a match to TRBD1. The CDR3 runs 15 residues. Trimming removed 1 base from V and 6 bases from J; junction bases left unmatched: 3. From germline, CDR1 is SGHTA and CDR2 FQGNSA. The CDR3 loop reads CASSLEGQGYEKLFF. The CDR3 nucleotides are TGTGCCAGCAGCTTAGAGGGACAGGGTTATGAAAAACTGTTTTTT.

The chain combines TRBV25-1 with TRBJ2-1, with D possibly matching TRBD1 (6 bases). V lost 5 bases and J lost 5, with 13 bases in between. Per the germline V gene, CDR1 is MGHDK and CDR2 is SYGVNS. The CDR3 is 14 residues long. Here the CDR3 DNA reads TGTGCCAGCAGTTTATACAGGGCCGACAATGAGCAGTTCTTC. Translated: CASSLYRADNEQFF.

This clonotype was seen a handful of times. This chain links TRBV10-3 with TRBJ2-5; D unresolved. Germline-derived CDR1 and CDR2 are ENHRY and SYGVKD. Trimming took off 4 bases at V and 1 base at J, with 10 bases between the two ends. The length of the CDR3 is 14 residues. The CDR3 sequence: CAISGTVFQETQYF. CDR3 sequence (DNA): TGTGCCATCAGTGGGACGGTCTTCCAAGAGACCCAGTACTTC.

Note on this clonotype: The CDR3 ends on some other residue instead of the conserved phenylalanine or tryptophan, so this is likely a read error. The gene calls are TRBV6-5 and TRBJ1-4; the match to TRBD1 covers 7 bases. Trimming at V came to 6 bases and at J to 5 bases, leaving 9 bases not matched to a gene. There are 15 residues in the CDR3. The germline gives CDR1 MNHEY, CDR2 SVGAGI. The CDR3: CASRTGTVMNEKLFC. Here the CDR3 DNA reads TGTGCCAGCAGAACTGGGACAGTCATGAATGAAAAACTGTTTTGT.